The source of this T cell receptor beta chain is a study of blood T cell repertoires in COVID-19. On the study more broadly: The samples span acute and convalescent COVID-19 from the United States, Italy and Spain. In each case, the material was cDNA or gDNA derived from T cells, B-cell-depleted T cells, or PBMCs.

Deletions cut 1 base from V and 13 bases from J, with 11 bases between. The CDR3 length is 11 residues. Germline V CDR1 and CDR2: DFQATT, SNEGSKA (reference sequence). This clone was counted a few times. Per the original data handling: Nucleated cell counts were estimated from reference gene primer amplification. Sequencing was performed with immunoSEQ multiplex PCR; in TCRdb, only in-frame clones are kept and a portion is missing. From that table come the V and J calls and clone size; the DNA was used to work out D and trimming. This sample carries some 95,000 clones, more than 60% of them seen once, and the ten largest clones take roughly a quarter.

This sequence was found in a man aged 70 or older with acute or convalescent COVID-19. This chain connects TRBV20-1 to TRBJ1-5; D uncertain. Sequenced sample: peripheral blood. DNA of the CDR3: TGCAGTGCTAGAGCAATGGACTCTCAGCATTTT. It encodes CSARAMDSQHF.